This TCR beta chain was profiled in a study of blood T cell repertoires in COVID-19. Across the whole study: The origin of the acute and convalescent COVID-19 samples was the United States, Italy and Spain. PBMCs, B-cell-depleted T cells, or T cells provided the cDNA or gDNA that made up the material.

Trimming left V 3 bases short and J 8 bases short, with 13 bases between. The germline CDR1 and CDR2 sequences are MGHDK and SYGVNS. The CDR3 length is 13 residues. Authors' methods: Amplifying reference gene primers gave estimates of nucleated cell counts. Method: immunoSEQ multiplex PCR; TCRdb's copy keeps in-frame clones and lacks some. That table furnishes V, J and clone size, whereas the DNA furnished D and trimming. The sample lists 120,000 or so clones; around nine tenths were seen once. This clonotype was sampled from an elderly woman with acute or convalescent COVID-19. Source material: peripheral blood. V gene TRBV25-1 combines with J gene TRBJ1-2; D is unresolved. The CDR3 reads CASSDPYREGYTF. DNA for the CDR3: TGTGCCAGCAGTGACCCATATAGAGAGGGCTACACCTTC.